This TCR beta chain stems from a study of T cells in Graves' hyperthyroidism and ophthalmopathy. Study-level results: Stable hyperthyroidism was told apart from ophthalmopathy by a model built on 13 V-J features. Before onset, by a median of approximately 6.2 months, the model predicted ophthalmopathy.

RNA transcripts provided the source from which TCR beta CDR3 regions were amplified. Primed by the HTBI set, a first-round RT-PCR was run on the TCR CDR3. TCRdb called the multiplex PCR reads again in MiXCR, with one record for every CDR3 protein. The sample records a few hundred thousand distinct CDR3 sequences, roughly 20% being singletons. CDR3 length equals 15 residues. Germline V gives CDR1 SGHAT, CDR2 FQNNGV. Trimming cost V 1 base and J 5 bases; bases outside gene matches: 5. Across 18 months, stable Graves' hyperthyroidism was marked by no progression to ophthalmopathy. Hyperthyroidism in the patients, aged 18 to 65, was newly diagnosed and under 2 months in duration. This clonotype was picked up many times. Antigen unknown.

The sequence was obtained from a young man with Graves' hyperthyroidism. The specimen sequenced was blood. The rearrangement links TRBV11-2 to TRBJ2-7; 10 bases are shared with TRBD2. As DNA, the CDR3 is TGTGCCAGCAGCTTAGGTATAGCGGGGGGACACGAGCAGTACTTC. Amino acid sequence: CASSLGIAGGHEQYF.